This paragraph covers one T cell receptor (beta chain) sequence. Trimming pared 3 bases from V and 4 bases from J, leaving 12 bases between. This CDR3 has 14 amino acids. CDR1 SNHLY and CDR2 FYNNEI come from the germline V gene. These data are taken from a study of blood T cell repertoires in COVID-19. Looking at the study overall: There were acute and convalescent COVID-19 samples, and they came from the United States, Italy and Spain. The cDNA or gDNA used as material had been derived from T cells, B-cell-depleted T cells, or PBMCs.

Authors' data handling: Amplifying reference gene primers gave estimates of nucleated cell counts. Generated by immunoSEQ multiplex PCR, the TCRdb table keeps only in-frame clones and is missing some. That table supplies the V and J calls and clone size; D and trimming were determined from the DNA. The sample consists of about 160,000 clones, around 84% of them appearing once. Participant age was about 18 to 89 years, and participants resided in roughly 25 US areas. The sequencing sample was made of PBMCs or T cells enriched from blood (not recorded which). The sequence derives from a man in his forties who had recovered from COVID-19. The chain uses TRBV2 and TRBJ1-1; possible D gene TRBD1, 5 bases. This CDR3 reads CASSEEGRSTEAFF. Written as DNA, the CDR3 is TGTGCCAGCAGTGAGGAGGGGAGGTCCACTGAAGCTTTCTTT.